This TCR beta chain was sequenced during a study of cytomegalovirus exposure and HLA in healthy donors. There are 17 residues in the CDR3. Trimming cost V 4 bases and J 3 bases, with 22 bases left between them. Germline CDR1 is SGDLS and CDR2 is YYNGEE. Study-wide results and limits: Researchers counted 180 or so TCR beta chains as cytomegalovirus-associated.

In the PCR, 60 Vbeta and 13 Jbeta primers were used. Profiled with immunoSEQ multiplex PCR; TCRdb holds only in-frame clones, not every one. The sample includes roughly 120,000 clones, 76% of them seen just once. Turning to this clone: What it binds is not known.

The sequencing input was PBMCs. The chain combines TRBV9 with TRBJ1-2; D might be TRBD1 (5 bases). The TCR originated in a man between 50 and 59 years old in good health and CMV-seronegative. The CDR3 DNA sequence: TGTGCCAGCAGCACTCCCAGGGCCCGCAGGGCGGACTATGGCTACACCTTC. Translated, it gives CASSTPRARRADYGYTF.